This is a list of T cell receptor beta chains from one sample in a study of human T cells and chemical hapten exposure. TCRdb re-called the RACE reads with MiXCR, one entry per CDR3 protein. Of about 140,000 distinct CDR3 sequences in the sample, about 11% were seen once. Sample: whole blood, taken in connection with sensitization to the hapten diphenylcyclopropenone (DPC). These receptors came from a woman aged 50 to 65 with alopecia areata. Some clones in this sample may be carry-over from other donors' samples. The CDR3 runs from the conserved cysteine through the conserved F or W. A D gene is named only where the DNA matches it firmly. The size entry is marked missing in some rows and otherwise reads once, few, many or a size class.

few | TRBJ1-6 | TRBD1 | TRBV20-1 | CSATDRARGSPLHF | TGCAGTGCTACCGACAGGGCCAGAGGGTCACCCCTCCACTTT
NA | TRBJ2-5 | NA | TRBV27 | CASSPYRPVETQYF | TGTGCCAGCAGTCCCTACAGGCCTGTGGAGACCCAGTACTTC
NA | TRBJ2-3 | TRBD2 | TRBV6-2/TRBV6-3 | CASSYSRTSGRRVTDTQYF | TGTGCCAGCAGTTACTCTCGGACTAGCGGGAGACGGGTCACAGATACGCAGTATTTT
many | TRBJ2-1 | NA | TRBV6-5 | CASSLTTGLSEQFF | TGTGCCAGCAGTCTCACAACAGGGTTGAGTGAGCAGTTCTTC
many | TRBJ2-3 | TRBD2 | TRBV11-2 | CASSLRTSGSGGDTQYF | TGTGCCAGCAGCCTCCGGACTAGCGGGAGTGGTGGAGATACGCAGTATTTT
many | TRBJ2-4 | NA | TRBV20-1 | CSAGRADKNIQYF | TGCAGTGCTGGCAGGGCGGACAAAAACATTCAGTACTTC
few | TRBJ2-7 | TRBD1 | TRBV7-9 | CASSSIRQGASYEQYF | TGTGCCAGCAGCTCAATTCGACAGGGGGCCTCCTACGAGCAGTACTTC
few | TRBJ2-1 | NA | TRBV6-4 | CASSDLDHRLYNEQFF | TGTGCCAGCAGTGACCTGGATCACCGCCTTTACAATGAGCAGTTCTTC
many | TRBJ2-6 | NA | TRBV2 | CASSRSHSGANVLTF | TGTGCCAGCAGTCGAAGCCACTCTGGGGCCAACGTCCTGACTTTC
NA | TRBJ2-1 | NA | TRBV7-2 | CASSPDGLSYNEQFF | TGTGCCAGCAGCCCGGACGGACTCTCCTACAATGAGCAGTTCTTC
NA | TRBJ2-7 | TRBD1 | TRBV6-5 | CASSYSLRGFSYEQYF | TGTGCCAGCAGTTACTCCCTCAGGGGGTTCTCCTACGAGCAGTACTTC
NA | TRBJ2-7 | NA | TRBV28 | CASTRASYEQYF | TGTGCCAGCACCAGGGCCTCCTACGAGCAGTACTTC